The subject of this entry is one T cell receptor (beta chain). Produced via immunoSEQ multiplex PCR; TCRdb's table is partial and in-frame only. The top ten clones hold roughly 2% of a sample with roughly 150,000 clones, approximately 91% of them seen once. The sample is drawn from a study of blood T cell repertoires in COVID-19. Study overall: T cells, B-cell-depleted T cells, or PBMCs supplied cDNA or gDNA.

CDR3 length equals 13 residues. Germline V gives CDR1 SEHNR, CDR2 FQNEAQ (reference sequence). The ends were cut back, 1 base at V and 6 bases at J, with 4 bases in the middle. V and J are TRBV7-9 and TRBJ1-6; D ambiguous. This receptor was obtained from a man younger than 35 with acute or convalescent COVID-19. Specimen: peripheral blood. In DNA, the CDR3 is TGTGCCAGCAGCTTAGAACTTAATTCACCCCTCCACTTT. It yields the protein CASSLELNSPLHF.